The T cell receptor beta chain under discussion was sequenced for a study of Ad26.COV2.S vaccination and SARS-CoV-2 variants. Concerning this clone itself: The antigen is undetermined.

Whole-study findings and limits: The TCR breadth and depth analyses may have produced an underestimate of total T cell responses. Vaccine recipients had higher spike-specific TCR breadth than placebo recipients. Reported findings describe substantial breadth in spike-specific CD8+ and CD4+ T cell responses following vaccination.

Treatment given: about 20 received Ad26.COV2.S at low or high dose, single or two shots; 5 received placebo; per-sample allocation not given. Collection of samples fell on day 63 after the first vaccine or placebo injection. Sequenced by immunoSEQ multiplex PCR; TCRdb stores in-frame clones only, minus some. Here the sample spans approximately 420,000 clones, around 87% being singletons. The sample here was peripheral blood, taken in a trial of Ad26.COV2.S vaccine versus placebo. The receptor comes from a person between 18 and 59 years old who received the Ad26.COV2.S COVID-19 vaccine or a placebo.

CDR3 amino acids: CASSEVQGRNEQYF. In DNA, the CDR3 is TGTGCCAGCTCCGAAGTCCAGGGGAGGAACGAGCAGTACTTC. The chain links TRBV18 to TRBJ2-7, with D perhaps given as TRBD1 or TRBD2 (6 bases each). Germline V lookup: CDR1 KGHSH, CDR2 LQKENI. This CDR3 comprises 14 residues. V lost 6 bases to trimming and J lost 5 bases, with 17 bases between them.